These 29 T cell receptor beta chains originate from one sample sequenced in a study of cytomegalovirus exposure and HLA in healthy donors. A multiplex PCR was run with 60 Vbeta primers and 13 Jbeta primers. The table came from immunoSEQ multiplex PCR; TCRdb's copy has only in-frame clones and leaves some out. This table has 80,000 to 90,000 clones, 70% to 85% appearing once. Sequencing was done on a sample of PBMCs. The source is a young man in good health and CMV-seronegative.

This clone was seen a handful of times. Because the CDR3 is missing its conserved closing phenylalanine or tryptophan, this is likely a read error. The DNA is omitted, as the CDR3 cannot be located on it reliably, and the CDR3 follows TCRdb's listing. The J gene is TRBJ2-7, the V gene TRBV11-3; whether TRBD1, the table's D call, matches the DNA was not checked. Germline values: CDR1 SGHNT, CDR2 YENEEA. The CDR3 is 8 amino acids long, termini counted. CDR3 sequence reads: CASSHSKS.

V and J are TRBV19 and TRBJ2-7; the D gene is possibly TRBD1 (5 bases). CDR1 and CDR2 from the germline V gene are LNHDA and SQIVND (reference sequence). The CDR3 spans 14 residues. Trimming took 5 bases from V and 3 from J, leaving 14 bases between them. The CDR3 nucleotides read TGTGCCAGTAGTTGGGGCAGCACCTTCTACGAGCAGTACTTC. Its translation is CASSWGSTFYEQYF.

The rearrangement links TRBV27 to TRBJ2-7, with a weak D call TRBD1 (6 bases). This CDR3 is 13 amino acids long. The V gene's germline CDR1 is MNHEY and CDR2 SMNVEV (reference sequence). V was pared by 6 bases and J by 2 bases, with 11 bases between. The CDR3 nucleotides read TGTGCCAGCAGCCTACAGGGCACCTACGAGCAGTACTTC. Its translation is CASSLQGTYEQYF.

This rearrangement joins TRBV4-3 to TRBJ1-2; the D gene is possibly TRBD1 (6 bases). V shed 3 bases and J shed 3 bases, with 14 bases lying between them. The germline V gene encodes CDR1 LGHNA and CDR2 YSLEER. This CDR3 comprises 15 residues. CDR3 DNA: TGCGCCAGCAGCCACATGGTGGACAGAGACTATGGCTACACCTTC. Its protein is CASSHMVDRDYGYTF.

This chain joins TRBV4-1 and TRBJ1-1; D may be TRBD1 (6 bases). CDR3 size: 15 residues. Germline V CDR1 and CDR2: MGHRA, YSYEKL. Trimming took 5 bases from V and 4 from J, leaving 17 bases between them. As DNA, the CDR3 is TGCGCCAGCAGCGGCGCACAGGGCTACAGCACTGAAGCTTTCTTT. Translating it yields CASSGAQGYSTEAFF.

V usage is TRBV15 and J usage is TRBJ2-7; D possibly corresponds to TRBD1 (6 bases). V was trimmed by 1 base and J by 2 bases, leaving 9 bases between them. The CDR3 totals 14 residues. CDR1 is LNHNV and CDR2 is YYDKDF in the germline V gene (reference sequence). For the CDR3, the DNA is TGTGCCACCAGCAGAGTACAGGGTCCCTACGAGCAGTACTTC. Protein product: CATSRVQGPYEQYF.

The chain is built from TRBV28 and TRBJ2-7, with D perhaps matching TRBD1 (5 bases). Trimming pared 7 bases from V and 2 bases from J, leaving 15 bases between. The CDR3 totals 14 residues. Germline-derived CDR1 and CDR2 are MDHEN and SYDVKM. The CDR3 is CASKWTKSTYEQYF. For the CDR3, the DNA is TGTGCCAGCAAGTGGACAAAATCGACCTACGAGCAGTACTTC. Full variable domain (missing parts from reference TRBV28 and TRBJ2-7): DVKVTQSSRYLVKRTGEKVFLECVQDMDHENMFWYRQDPGLGLRLIYFSYDVKMKEKGDIPEGYSVSREKKERFSLILESASTNQTSMYLCASKWTKSTYEQYFGPGTRLTVT.

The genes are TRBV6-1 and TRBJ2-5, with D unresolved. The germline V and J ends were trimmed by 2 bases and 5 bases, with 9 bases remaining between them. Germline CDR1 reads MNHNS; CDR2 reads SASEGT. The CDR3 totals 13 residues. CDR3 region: CASSERFHETQYF. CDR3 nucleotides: TGTGCCAGCAGTGAACGGTTTCACGAGACCCAGTACTTC.

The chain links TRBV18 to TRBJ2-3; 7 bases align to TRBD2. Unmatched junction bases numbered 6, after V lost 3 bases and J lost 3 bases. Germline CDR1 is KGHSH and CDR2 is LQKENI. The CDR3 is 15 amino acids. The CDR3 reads CASSPPGGSTDTQYF. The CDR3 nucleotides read TGTGCCAGCTCACCGCCGGGGGGTAGTACAGATACGCAGTATTTT.

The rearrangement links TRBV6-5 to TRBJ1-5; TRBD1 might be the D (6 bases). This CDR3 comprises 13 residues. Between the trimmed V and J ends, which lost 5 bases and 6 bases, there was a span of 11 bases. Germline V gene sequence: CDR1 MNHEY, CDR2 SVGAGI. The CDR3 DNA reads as TGTGCCAGCAGTAATACAGGGTTTCAGCCCCAGCATTTT. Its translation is CASSNTGFQPQHF.

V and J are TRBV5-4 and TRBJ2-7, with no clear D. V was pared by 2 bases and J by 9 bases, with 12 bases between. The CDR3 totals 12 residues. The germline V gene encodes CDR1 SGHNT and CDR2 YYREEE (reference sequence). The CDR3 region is CASSFDTFGQYF. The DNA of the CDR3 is TGTGCCAGCAGCTTCGACACGTTCGGGCAGTACTTC.

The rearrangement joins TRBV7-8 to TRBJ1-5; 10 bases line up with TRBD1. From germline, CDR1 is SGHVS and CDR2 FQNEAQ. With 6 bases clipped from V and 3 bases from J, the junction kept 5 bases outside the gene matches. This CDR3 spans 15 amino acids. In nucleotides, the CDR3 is TGTGCCAGCAGTTCCGGACAGGGGGTCAATCAGCCCCAGCATTTT. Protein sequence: CASSSGQGVNQPQHF.

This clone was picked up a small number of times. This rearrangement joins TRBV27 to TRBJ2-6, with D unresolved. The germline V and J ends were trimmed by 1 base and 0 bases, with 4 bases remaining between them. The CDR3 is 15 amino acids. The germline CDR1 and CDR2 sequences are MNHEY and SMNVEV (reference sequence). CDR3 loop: CASSLYSSGANVLTF. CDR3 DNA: TGTGCCAGCAGTTTATACTCCTCTGGGGCCAACGTCCTGACTTTC.

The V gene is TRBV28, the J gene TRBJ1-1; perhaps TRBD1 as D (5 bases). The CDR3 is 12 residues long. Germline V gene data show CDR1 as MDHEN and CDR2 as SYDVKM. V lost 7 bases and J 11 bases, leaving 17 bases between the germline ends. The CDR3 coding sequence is TGTGCCAGCACCCCTGGGGCCTTCGGGGCTTTCTTT. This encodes CASTPGAFGAFF. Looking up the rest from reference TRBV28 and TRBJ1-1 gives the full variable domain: DVKVTQSSRYLVKRTGEKVFLECVQDMDHENMFWYRQDPGLGLRLIYFSYDVKMKEKGDIPEGYSVSREKKERFSLILESASTNQTSMYLCASTPGAFGAFFGQGTRLTVV.

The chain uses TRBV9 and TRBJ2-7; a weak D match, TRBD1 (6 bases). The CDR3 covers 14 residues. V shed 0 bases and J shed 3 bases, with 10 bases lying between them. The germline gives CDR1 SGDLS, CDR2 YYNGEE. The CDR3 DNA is TGTGCCAGCAGCGTAGCTGTGGACAGCTACGAGCAGTACTTC. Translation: CASSVAVDSYEQYF.

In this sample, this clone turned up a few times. The CDR3 DNA follows: TGCAGCGCAACCGGGACAGGGGATCAGCCCCAGCATTTT. This encodes CSATGTGDQPQHF. The chain couples TRBV29-1 to TRBJ1-5; 10 bases align to TRBD1. The length of the CDR3 is 13 residues. Germline lookup yields CDR1 SQVTM and CDR2 ANQGSEA. V dropped 7 bases and J dropped 5; count of bases not matched to a gene: 5. Full variable domain (remainder filled in from reference TRBV29-1 and TRBJ1-5): SAVISQKPSRDICQRGTSLTIQCQVDSQVTMMFWYRQQPGQSLTLIATANQGSEATYESGFVIDKFPISRPNLTFSTLTVSNMSPEDSSIYLCSATGTGDQPQHFGDGTRLSIL.

The CDR3 DNA sequence: TGTGCCAGCAGTCTCGACCCACAAGGACAGGAGAGTAATGAAAAACTGTTTTTT. Its translation: CASSLDPQGQESNEKLFF. The genes are TRBV28 and TRBJ1-4; 7 bases fit TRBD1. Trimming took 5 bases from V and 4 from J; bases not matched to a gene: 16. Germline V gives CDR1 MDHEN, CDR2 SYDVKM. The CDR3 runs 18 residues.

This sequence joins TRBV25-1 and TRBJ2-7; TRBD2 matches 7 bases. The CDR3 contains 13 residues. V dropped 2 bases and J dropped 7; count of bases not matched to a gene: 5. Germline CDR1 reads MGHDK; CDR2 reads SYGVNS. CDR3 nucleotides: TGTGCCAGCAGTGAACAGGGCGGGGGAGAGCAGTACTTC. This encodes CASSEQGGGEQYF.

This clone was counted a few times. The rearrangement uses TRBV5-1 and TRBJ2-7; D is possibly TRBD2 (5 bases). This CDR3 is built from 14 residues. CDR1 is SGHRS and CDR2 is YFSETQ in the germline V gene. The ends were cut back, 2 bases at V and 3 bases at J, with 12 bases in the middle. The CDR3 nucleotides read TGCGCCAGCAGCTTCGGGCCCGGGGTCTACGAGCAGTACTTC. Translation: CASSFGPGVYEQYF. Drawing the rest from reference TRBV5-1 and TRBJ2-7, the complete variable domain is KAGVTQTPRYLIKTRGQQVTLSCSPISGHRSVSWYQQTPGQGLQFLFEYFSETQRNKGNFPGRFSGRQFSNSRSEMNVSTLELGDSALYLCASSFGPGVYEQYFGPGTRLTVT.

CDR3 coding DNA: TGTGCCAGCAGCTTCCTACGACAGGCCGAGGAGGAAAAACTGTTTTTT. As protein: CASSFLRQAEEEKLFF. J is TRBJ1-4 and V is TRBV11-2; D possibly corresponds to TRBD1 (6 bases). Per germline, CDR1 SGHAT and CDR2 FQNNGV. This CDR3 contains 16 residues. Between the trimmed V and J ends, which lost 3 bases and 8 bases, there was a span of 19 bases.

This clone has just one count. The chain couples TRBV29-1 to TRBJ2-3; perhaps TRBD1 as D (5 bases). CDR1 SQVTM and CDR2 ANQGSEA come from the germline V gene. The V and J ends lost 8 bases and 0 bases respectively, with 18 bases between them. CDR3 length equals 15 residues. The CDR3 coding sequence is TGCAGCTCCGCTGTGCCAGGGCTAAGCACAGATACGCAGTATTTT. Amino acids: CSSAVPGLSTDTQYF.

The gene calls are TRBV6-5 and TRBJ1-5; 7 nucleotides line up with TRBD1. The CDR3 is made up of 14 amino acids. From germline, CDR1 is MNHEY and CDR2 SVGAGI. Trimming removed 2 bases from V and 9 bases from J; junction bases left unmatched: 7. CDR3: CASSYRQGGRPQHF. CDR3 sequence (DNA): TGTGCCAGCAGTTACAGACAGGGCGGCAGGCCCCAGCATTTT.

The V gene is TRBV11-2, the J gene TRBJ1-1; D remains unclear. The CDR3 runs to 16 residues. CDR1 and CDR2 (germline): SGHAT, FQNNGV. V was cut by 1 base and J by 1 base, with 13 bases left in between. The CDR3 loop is CASSLGVGTGNTEAFF. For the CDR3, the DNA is TGTGCCAGCAGCTTAGGGGTAGGTACGGGGAACACTGAAGCTTTCTTT.

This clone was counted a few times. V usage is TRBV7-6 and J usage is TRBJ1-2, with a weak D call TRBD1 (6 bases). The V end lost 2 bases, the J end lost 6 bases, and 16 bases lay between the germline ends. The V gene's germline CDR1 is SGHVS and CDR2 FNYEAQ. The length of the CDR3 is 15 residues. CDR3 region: CASSLFRGPGDGYTF. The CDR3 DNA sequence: TGTGCCAGCAGCTTATTCAGGGGCCCCGGAGATGGCTACACCTTC.

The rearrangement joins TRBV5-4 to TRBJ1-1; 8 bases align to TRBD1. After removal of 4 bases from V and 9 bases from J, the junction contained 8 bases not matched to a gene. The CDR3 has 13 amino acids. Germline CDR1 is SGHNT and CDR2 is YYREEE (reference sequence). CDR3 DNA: TGTGCCAGCAGCCTGGATTGGGACAGGAAAGCTTTCTTT. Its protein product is CASSLDWDRKAFF.

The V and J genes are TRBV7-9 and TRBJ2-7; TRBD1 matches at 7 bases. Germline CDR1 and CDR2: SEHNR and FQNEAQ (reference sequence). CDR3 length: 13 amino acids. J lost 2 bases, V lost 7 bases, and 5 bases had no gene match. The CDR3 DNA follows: TGTGCCAGCACCAAGGGGACAGCCTACGAGCAGTACTTC. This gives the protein CASTKGTAYEQYF.

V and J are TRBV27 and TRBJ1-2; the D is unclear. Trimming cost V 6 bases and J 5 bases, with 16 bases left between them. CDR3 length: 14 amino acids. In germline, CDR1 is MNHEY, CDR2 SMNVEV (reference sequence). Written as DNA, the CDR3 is TGTGCCAGCAGCGATTCGGGAAGTATTTATGGCTACACCTTC. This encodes CASSDSGSIYGYTF.

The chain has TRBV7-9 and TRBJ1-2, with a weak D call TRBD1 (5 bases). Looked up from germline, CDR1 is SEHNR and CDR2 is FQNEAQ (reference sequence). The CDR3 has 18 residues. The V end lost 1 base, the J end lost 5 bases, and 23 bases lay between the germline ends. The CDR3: CASSLGVGGGRSPYGYTF. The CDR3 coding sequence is TGTGCCAGCAGCTTAGGTGTCGGGGGTGGCAGGTCTCCTTATGGCTACACCTTC.

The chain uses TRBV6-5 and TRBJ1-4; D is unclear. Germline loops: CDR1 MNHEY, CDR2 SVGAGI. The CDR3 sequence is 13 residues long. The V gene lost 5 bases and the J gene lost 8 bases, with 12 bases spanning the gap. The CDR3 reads CASSPRGEEKLFF. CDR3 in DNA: TGTGCCAGCAGTCCCCGGGGAGAGGAAAAACTGTTTTTT.